Listed below are T cell receptor beta chains from one sample, sequenced in a study of glioma-infiltrating T cells after dendritic cell vaccination. The method was immunoSEQ multiplex PCR; TCRdb's version includes in-frame clones alone and lacks a portion of them. This sample carries roughly 51,000 clones, 85% of them seen once, and the ten largest clones take over 10%. The sample here was blood, taken before dendritic cell vaccination. The receptors come from a human donor with glioblastoma. The conserved cysteine and the conserved F or W are not part of the CDR3 here.

J gene	V gene	CDR3 protein
TRBJ1-1	TRBV4-3	ASSQGDQGAGAF
TRBJ1-5	TRBV30	AWGEGGQPQH
TRBJ2-1	TRBV7-2	ASSLGTGEQF
TRBJ2-2	TRBV6-4	ASSDSSVGGELF
TRBJ2-3	TRBV6-6	ASMRVTDTQY
TRBJ2-3	TRBV29-1	SAETSGVRTDTQY
TRBJ1-5	TRBV19	ASSIIIYSNQPQH
TRBJ2-3	TRBV5-1	ASSLEGRRSADTQY
TRBJ2-2	TRBV6-6	ASSLGLYNTGELF
TRBJ2-3	TRBV27	ASSLTGYTQY
TRBJ2-7	TRBV9	ASSVGESISYEQY
TRBJ1-1	TRBV9	ASSVVLRGFTEAF
TRBJ2-1	TRBV5-6	ASSLGALGQGCF
TRBJ2-3	TRBV10-2	ASSPGTGGDTQY
TRBJ2-1	TRBV2	ASLWTGPNEQF
TRBJ1-1	TRBV29-1	SVGNLPTMNTEAF
TRBJ1-5	TRBV4-1	ASSHPRAGFSNQPQH
TRBJ1-5	TRBV30	AWSTRTASSNQPQH
TRBJ1-2	TRBV6-5	ASSYSGQTNYGYT
TRBJ1-3	TRBV6-6	ASSLSGNTIY
TRBJ2-1	TRBV11-2	ASSLDLGQGYNEQF
TRBJ1-5	TRBV7-2	ASSLEPGSQPQH
TRBJ1-5	TRBV18	ASSPSGSEPQH
TRBJ2-1	TRBV2	ASTSGTPPTPLGEQF